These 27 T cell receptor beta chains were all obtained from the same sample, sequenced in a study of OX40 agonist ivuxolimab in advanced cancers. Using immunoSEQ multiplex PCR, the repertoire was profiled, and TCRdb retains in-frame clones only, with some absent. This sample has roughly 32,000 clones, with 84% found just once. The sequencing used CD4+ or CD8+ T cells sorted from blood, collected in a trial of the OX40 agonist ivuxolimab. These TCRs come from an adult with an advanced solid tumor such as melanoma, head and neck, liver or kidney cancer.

This chain's CDR3 is CAWGRVAGVYEQYF. The CDR3 bases are TGTGCCTGGGGGAGGGTGGCGGGGGTCTACGAGCAGTACTTC. This rearrangement joins TRBV30 to TRBJ2-7, with 7 bases aligning to TRBD2. This CDR3 contains 14 residues. The ends lost 5 bases at V and 3 bases at J; junction bases unmatched: 10. Germline lookup yields CDR1 GTSNPN and CDR2 SVGIG (reference sequence).

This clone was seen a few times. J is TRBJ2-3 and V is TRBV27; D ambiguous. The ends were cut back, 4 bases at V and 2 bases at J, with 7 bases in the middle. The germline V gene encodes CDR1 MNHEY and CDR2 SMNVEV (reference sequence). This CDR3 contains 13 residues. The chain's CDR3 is CASSYSSTDTQYF. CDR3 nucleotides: TGTGCCAGCAGTTATAGTTCCACAGATACGCAGTATTTT.

As DNA, the CDR3 is TGTGCCAGCAGCTTAGTACAGGGGGAGTACAATGAGCAGTTCTTC. Its translation: CASSLVQGEYNEQFF. V and J are TRBV11-2 and TRBJ2-1; 8 bases are a match to TRBD1. The CDR3 runs to 15 residues. Germline CDR1 reads SGHAT; CDR2 reads FQNNGV. The V segment lost 1 base and the J segment 4 bases; nucleotides outside the gene matches: 3.

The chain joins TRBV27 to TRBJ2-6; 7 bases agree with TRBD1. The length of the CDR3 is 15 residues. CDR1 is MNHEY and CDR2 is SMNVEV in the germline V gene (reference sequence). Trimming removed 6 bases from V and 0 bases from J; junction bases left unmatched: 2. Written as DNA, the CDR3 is TGTGCCAGCAGCGACAGGGCCTCTGGGGCCAACGTCCTGACTTTC. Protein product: CASSDRASGANVLTF.

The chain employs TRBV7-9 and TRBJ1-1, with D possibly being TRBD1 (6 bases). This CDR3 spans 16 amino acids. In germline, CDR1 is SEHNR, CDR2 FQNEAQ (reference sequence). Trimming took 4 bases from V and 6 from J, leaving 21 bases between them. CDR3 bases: TGTGCCAGCAGCTCCAGGGCCTTAAGGGGGAGGTCTGAAGCTTTCTTT. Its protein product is CASSSRALRGRSEAFF.

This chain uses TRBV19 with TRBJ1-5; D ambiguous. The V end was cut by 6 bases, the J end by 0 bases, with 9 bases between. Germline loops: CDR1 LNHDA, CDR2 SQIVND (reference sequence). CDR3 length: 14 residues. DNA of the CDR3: TGTGCCAGTAGCCACAAGGGTAGCAATCAGCCCCAGCATTTT. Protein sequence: CASSHKGSNQPQHF.

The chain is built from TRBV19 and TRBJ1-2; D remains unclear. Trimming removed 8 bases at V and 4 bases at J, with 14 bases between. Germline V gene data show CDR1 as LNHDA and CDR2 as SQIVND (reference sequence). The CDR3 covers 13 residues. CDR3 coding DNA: TGTGCCAGTGGACCCTTATATTCCTATGGCTACACCTTC. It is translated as CASGPLYSYGYTF.

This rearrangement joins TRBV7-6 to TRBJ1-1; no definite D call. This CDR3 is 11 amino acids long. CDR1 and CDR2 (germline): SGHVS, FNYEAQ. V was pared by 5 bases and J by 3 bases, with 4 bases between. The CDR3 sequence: CASSPYTEAFF. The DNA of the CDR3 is TGTGCCAGCAGCCCATACACTGAAGCTTTCTTT.

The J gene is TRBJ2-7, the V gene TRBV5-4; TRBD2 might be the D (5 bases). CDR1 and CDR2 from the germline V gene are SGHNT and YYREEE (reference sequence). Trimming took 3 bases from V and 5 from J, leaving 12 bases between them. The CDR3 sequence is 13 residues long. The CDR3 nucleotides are TGTGCCAGCAGCTCGAGGGCTACCAACGAGCAGTACTTC. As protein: CASSSRATNEQYF.

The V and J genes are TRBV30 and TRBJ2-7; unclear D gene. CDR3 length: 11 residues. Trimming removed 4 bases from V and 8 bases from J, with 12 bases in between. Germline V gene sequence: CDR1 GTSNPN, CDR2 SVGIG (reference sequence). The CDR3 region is CAWILGYKQYF. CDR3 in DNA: TGTGCCTGGATCTTGGGGTACAAGCAGTACTTC.

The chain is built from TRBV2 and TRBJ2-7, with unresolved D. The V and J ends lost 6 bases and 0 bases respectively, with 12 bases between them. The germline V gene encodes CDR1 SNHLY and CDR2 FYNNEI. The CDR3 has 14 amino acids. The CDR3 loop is CASSRGPSSYEQYF. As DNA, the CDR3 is TGTGCCAGCAGCCGAGGACCTAGCTCCTACGAGCAGTACTTC.

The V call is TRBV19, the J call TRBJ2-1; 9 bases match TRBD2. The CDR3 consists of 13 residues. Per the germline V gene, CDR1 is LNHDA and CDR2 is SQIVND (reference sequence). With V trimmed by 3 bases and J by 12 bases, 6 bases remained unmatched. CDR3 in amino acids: CASSILSGGPQFF. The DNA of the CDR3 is TGTGCCAGTAGTATCCTTAGCGGGGGCCCGCAGTTCTTC. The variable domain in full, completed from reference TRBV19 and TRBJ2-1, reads DGGITQSPKYLFRKEGQNVTLSCEQNLNHDAMYWYRQDPGQGLRLIYYSQIVNDFQKGDIAEGYSVSREKKESFPLTVTSAQKNPTAFYLCASSILSGGPQFFGPGTRLTVL.

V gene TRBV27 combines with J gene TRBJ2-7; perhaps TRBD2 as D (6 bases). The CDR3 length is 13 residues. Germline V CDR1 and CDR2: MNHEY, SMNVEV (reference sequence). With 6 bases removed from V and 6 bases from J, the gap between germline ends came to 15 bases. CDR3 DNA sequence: TGTGCCAGCAGCCACGGACCCGGGGGCGAGCAGTACTTC. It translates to CASSHGPGGEQYF.

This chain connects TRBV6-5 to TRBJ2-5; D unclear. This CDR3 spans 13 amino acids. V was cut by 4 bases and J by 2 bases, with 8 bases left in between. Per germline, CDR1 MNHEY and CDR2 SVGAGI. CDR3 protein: CASSWSPQETQYF. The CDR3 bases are TGTGCCAGCAGTTGGTCACCGCAAGAGACCCAGTACTTC.

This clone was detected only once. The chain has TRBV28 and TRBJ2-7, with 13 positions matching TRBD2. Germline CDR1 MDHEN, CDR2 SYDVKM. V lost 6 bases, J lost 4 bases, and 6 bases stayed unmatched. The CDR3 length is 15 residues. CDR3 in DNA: TGTGCCAGCAGGTTGACTAGCGGGAGGTTATACGAGCAGTACTTC. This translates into CASRLTSGRLYEQYF.

DNA of the CDR3: TGTGCCAGCAGTTTAGGTGAGGGAAAACTGTTTTTT. Its protein product is CASSLGEGKLFF. V is TRBV28 and J is TRBJ1-4; D gene uncertain. V was pared by 2 bases and J by 10 bases, with 8 bases between. The germline gives CDR1 MDHEN, CDR2 SYDVKM. The CDR3 runs 12 residues.

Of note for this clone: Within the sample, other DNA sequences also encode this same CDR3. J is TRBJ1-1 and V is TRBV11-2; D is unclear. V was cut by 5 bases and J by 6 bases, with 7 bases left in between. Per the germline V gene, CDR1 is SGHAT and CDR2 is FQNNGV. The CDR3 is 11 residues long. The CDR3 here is CASSLEPEAFF. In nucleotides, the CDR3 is TGTGCCAGCAGCCTCGAACCTGAAGCTTTCTTT.

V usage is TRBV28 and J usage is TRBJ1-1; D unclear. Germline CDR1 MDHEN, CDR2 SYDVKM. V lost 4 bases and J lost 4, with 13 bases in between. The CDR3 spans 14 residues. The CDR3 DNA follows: TGTGCCAGCAGTTCCCTGCGACGCGGCACTGAAGCTTTCTTT. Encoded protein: CASSSLRRGTEAFF.

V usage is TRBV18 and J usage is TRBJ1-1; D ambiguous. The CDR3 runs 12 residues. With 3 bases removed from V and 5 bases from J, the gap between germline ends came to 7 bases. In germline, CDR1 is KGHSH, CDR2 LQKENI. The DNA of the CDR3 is TGTGCCAGCTCACCGGCGGGAACTGAAGCTTTCTTT. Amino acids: CASSPAGTEAFF.

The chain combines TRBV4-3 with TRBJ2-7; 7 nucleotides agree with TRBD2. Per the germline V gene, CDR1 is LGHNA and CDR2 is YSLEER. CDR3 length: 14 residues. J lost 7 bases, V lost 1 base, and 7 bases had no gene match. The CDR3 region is CASSQGGLVEEQYF. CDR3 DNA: TGCGCCAGCAGCCAAGGAGGACTAGTTGAAGAGCAGTACTTC.

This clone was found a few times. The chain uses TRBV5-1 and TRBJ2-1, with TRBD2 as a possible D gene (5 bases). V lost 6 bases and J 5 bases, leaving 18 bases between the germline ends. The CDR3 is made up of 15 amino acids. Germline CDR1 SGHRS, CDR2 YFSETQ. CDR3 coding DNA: TGCGCCAGCACCACAGATCTCCGGAGGAACAATGAGCAGTTCTTC. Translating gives CASTTDLRRNNEQFF.

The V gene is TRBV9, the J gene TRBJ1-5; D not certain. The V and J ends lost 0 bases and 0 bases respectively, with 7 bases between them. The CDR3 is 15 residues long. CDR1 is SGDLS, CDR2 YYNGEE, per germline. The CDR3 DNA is TGTGCCAGCAGCGTAGAAGCTTATAGCAATCAGCCCCAGCATTTT. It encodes CASSVEAYSNQPQHF.

As DNA, the CDR3 is TGTGCCAGCAGTGCCAGGACCCTTAAAGACGGCACAGATACGCAGTATTTT. Translation: CASSARTLKDGTDTQYF. This chain connects TRBV6-4 to TRBJ2-3; D not certain. The CDR3 is 17 residues long. Trimming left V 4 bases short and J 1 base short, with 18 bases between. The germline gives CDR1 MRHNA, CDR2 SNTAGT.

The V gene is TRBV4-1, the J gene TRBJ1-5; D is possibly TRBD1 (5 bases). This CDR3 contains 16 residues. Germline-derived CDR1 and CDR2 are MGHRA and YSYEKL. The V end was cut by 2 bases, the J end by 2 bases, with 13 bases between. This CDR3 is CASSQLGQGGNQPQHF. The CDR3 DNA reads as TGCGCCAGCAGCCAATTGGGGCAGGGTGGCAATCAGCCCCAGCATTTT.

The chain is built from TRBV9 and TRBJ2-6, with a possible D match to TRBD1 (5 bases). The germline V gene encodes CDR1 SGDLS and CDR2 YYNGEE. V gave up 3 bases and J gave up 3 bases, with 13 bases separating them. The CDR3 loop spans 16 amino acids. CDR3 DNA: TGTGCCAGCAGCGACTTCACAGGTGGTGGGGCCAACGTCCTGACTTTC. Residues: CASSDFTGGGANVLTF.

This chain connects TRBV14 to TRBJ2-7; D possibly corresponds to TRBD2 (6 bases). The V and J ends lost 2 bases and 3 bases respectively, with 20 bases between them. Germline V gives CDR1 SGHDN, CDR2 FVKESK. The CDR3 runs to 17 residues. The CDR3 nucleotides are TGTGCCAGCAGCCAAAGCGGGCCGGGAGCAGTCCACTACGAGCAGTACTTC. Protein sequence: CASSQSGPGAVHYEQYF.

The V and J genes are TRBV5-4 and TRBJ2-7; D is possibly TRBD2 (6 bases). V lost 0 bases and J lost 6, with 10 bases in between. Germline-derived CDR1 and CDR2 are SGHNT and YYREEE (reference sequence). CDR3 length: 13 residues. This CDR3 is CASSLVGSGEQYF. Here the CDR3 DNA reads TGTGCCAGCAGCTTGGTTGGTAGCGGCGAGCAGTACTTC.